This TCR beta chain was sequenced during a study of OX40 agonist ivuxolimab in advanced cancers. Generated by immunoSEQ multiplex PCR, the TCRdb table keeps only in-frame clones and is missing some. The repertoire includes about 76,000 clones, about 85% of them detected once, and roughly 2% sits in the top ten. Sampled blood was obtained at baseline, cycle 4 day 1, and cycle 7 day 1. This clone came up a few times. Germline lookup yields CDR1 SGHKS and CDR2 YYEKEE (reference sequence). The CDR3 spans 18 residues. The V and J ends lost 4 bases and 5 bases, in that order; junction bases with no gene match: 18.

The sequence was obtained from an adult with an advanced solid tumor such as melanoma, head and neck, liver or kidney cancer. Sequencing was performed on CD4+ or CD8+ T cells sorted from blood, taken in a trial of the OX40 agonist ivuxolimab. The chain is built from TRBV5-5 and TRBJ2-5; 9 positions agree with TRBD2. In DNA, the CDR3 is TGTGCCAGCAGCCGGAGGACGGCCCTAAGGCGGGAGGGGGAGACCCAGTACTTC. Encoded protein: CASSRRTALRREGETQYF.